These T cell receptor beta chains were read from a single sample in a study of OX40 agonist ivuxolimab in advanced cancers. Repertoires were generated with immunoSEQ multiplex PCR, while TCRdb's copy carries only in-frame clones and drops some. The sample has 50,000 to 70,000 clones; nearly 95% are singletons. Here the sequenced sample was CD4+ or CD8+ T cells sorted from blood, taken in a trial of the OX40 agonist ivuxolimab. The receptors shown here come from an adult with an advanced solid tumor such as melanoma, head and neck, liver or kidney cancer. CDR3s include the opening cysteine and the closing phenylalanine or tryptophan. A D gene is named only where the DNA matches it firmly. A clone size is listed for some rows: how often the clone was seen (once, few, many), or a class if it is expanded.

>-|10|TRBV20-1|-|TRBJ2-5
CSAIKETQYF
TGCAGTGCCATAAAAGAGACCCAGTACTTC
>TRBD2|16|TRBV4-1|-|TRBJ2-1
CASSQDPGGRYNEQFF
TGCGCCAGCAGCCAAGACCCCGGCGGGAGGTACAATGAGCAGTTCTTC
>TRBD1|14|TRBV6-5|-|TRBJ2-1
CASSWTGEGNEQFF
TGTGCCAGCAGTTGGACAGGGGAAGGGAATGAGCAGTTCTTC
>-|15|TRBV9|-|TRBJ2-7
CASSRTGRVSYEQYF
TGTGCCAGCAGCCGGACAGGGAGGGTATCCTACGAGCAGTACTTC
>TRBD2|15|TRBV7-8|-|TRBJ2-1
CASSYGLAGGGEQFF
TGTGCCAGCAGCTACGGACTAGCGGGGGGCGGTGAGCAGTTCTTC
>TRBD1|15|TRBV7-6|few|TRBJ1-1
CASSYDRGRDTEAFF
TGTGCCAGCAGCTACGACAGGGGGCGCGACACTGAAGCTTTCTTT
>TRBD1|15|TRBV6-1|-|TRBJ2-7
CASSVSGTDIFEQYF
TGTGCCAGCAGTGTCTCCGGGACAGATATTTTCGAGCAGTACTTC
>TRBD1|16|TRBV13|-|TRBJ2-1
CASSPPRQGRYNEQFF
TGTGCCAGCAGCCCACCGAGACAGGGGCGTTACAATGAGCAGTTCTTC
>TRBD1|13|TRBV6-5|-|TRBJ1-2
CASTSGQNYGYTF
TGTGCCAGCACCTCGGGACAGAACTATGGCTACACCTTC
>-|16|TRBV27|-|TRBJ2-1
CASSLSSPVFYNEQFF
TGTGCCAGCAGTTTATCGAGTCCAGTCTTCTACAATGAGCAGTTCTTC